Presented here are 2 T cell receptor beta chains from one specimen sequenced in a study of blood T cell repertoires in COVID-19. Clones were sequenced by immunoSEQ multiplex PCR, and TCRdb holds only the in-frame ones, with some missing. This sample yields about 140,000 clones, of which about four fifths are seen a single time; approximately 5% belongs to the top ten. The source material was PBMCs or T cells enriched from blood (not recorded which). The receptors were gathered from a man in his forties or fifties with acute COVID-19.

The gene calls are TRBV18 and TRBJ2-2; 11 bases line up with TRBD2. The length of the CDR3 is 15 residues. After removal of 4 bases from V and 6 bases from J, the junction contained 4 bases not matched to a gene. CDR1 and CDR2 (germline): KGHSH, LQKENI. CDR3 sequence: CASSQTSGSAGELFF. The CDR3, as DNA: TGTGCCAGCTCACAAACTAGCGGGAGCGCCGGGGAGCTGTTTTTT.

The J gene is TRBJ2-1, the V gene TRBV11-3; D is ambiguous. Germline CDR1 and CDR2: SGHNT and YENEEA. CDR3 length: 14 amino acids. V lost 3 bases and J 6 bases, leaving 12 bases between the germline ends. CDR3 in amino acids: CASSFADTVNEQFF. Written as DNA, the CDR3 is TGTGCCAGCAGCTTTGCGGATACGGTCAATGAGCAGTTCTTC.